This TCR beta chain was captured by sequencing in a study of early T cells in non-severe SARS-CoV-2 infection. Looking at the study overall: Sequencing targeted bulk RNA from unsorted whole blood, leaving chains unpaired.

Individual cDNA molecules were tagged with unique molecular identifiers. TCRdb itself ran the 5' RACE reads through MiXCR, one entry per CDR3 protein. This sample has about 77,000 distinct CDR3 sequences, with around a tenth found just once. Points from the study as a whole: Clonotype matching in VDJdb favored anti-spike CD8 responses and did not capture private and CD4 specificities.

The CDR3 contains 14 residues. The germline V and J ends were trimmed by 0 bases and 5 bases, with 8 bases remaining between them. CDR1 and CDR2 from the germline V gene are LNHNV and YYDKDF (reference sequence). The table lists this clonotype with many counts. Its matching antigen is unknown. V usage is TRBV15 and J usage is TRBJ1-5, with D possibly being TRBD1 (6 bases). The sequence derives from an adult who was a healthcare worker with PCR-confirmed SARS-CoV-2 infection or an uninfected control (not recorded which). The sequenced sample consisted of whole blood. In DNA, the CDR3 is TGTGCCACCAGCAGAGAGAGGGGGGATCAGCCCCAGCATTTT. It translates to CATSRERGDQPQHF. Based on the CDR3 plus reference TRBV15 and TRBJ1-5, the full variable domain is DAMVIQNPRYQVTQFGKPVTLSCSQTLNHNVMYWYQQKSSQAPKLLFHYYDKDFNNEADTPDNFQSRRPNTSFCFLDIRSPGLGDTAMYLCATSRERGDQPQHFGDGTRLSIL.